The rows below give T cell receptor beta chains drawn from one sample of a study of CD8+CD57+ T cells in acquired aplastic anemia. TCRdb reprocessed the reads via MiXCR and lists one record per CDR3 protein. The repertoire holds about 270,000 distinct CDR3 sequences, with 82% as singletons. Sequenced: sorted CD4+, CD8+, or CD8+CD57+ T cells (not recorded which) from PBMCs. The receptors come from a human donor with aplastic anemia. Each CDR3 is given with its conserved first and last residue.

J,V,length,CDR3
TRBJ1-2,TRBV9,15,CASSVGSDTQYFYTF
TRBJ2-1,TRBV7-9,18,CASSRGTSGPGSYNEQFF
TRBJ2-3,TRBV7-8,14,CASSFAGDPTTQYF
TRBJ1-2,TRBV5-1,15,CASSQEDREVDGYTF
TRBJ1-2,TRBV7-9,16,CASSLERDGVVDEYTF
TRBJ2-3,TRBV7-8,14,CASSLAGQPDTQYF
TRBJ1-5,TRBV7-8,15,CASSQDGLRRPHQHF
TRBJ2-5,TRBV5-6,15,CASSPVDAWGETQYF
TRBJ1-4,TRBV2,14,CASSVASSNEHQFF
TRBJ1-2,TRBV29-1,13,CSATKDQIYGYTF
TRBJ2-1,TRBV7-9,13,CASSFVVRGNKFF
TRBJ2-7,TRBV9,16,CASSVGTGVTFKEQYF
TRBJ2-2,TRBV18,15,CASSPDRVRTGELFF
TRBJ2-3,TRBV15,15,CATSLDSARADTQYF
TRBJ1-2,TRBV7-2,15,CASSWAQGSNDGYTF
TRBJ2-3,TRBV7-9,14,CASSLARSPGTHDF
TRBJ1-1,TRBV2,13,CASRYSTGSEAFF
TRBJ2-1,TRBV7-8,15,CASSFRPDGTALSFF
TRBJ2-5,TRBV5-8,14,CATSTDSERETQYF
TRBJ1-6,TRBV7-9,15,CASSLSSGDNSPLHF
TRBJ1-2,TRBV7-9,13,CASSLGQGTGELF
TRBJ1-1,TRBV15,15,CATSRDQGSYTEAFF
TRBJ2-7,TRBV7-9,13,CASSTQGTYEQYF
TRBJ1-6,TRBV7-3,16,CASSSESTGCNDELHF
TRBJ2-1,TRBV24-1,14,CATSEHTSGYEQFF
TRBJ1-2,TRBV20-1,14,CSAPTGTENYGYTF
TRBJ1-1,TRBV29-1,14,CSVEAGVTDTEAFF
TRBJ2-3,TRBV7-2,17,CASSLDGSASSTGTQYF
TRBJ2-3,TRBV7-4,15,CASSVGGQCNDTQYF
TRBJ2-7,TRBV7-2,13,CASSLTGGSEPHF
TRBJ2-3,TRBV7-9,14,CASSVAGGRDTYTF
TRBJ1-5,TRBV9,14,CASSVSYGNQHLDF
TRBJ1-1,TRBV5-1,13,CASSPRRNTEAFF